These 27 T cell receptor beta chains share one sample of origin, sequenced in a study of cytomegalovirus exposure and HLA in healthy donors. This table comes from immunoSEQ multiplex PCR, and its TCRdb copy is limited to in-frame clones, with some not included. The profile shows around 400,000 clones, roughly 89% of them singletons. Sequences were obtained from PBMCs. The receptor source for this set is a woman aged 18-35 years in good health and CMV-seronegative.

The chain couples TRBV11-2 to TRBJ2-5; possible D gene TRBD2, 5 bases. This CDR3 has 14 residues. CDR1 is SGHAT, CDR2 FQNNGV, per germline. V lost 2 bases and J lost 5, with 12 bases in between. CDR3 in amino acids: CASSLWGASETQYF. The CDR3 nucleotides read TGTGCCAGCAGCTTATGGGGAGCGAGTGAGACCCAGTACTTC.

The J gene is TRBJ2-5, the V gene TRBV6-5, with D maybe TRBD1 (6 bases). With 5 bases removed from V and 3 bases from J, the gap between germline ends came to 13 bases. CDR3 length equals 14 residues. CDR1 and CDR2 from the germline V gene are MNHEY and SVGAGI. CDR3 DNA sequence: TGTGCCAGCAGTAGGGACACTTTTAAAGAGACCCAGTACTTC. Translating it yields CASSRDTFKETQYF.

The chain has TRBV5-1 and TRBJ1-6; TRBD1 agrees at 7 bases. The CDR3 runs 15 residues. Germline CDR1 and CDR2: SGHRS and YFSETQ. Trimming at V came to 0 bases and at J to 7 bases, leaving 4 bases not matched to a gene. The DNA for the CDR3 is TGCGCCAGCAGCTTGGTGGCAGGGGGGAATTCACCCCTCCACTTT. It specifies CASSLVAGGNSPLHF.

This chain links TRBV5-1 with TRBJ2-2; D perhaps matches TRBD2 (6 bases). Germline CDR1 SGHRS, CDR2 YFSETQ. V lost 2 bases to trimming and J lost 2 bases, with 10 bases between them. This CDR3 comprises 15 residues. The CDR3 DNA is TGCGCCAGCAGCTTAGGGACTCACAACACCGGGGAGCTGTTTTTT. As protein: CASSLGTHNTGELFF.

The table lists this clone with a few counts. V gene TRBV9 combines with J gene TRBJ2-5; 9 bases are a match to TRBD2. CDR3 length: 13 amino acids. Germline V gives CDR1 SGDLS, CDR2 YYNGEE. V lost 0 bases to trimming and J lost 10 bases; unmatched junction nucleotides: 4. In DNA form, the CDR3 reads TGTGCCAGCAGCGTAGGGGTAGCGGGGGACCAGTACTTC. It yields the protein CASSVGVAGDQYF.

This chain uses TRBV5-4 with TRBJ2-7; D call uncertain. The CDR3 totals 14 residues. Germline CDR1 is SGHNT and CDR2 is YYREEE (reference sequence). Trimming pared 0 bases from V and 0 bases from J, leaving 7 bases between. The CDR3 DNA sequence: TGTGCCAGCAGCTTGGGAGACTCCTCCTACGAGCAGTACTTC. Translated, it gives CASSLGDSSYEQYF.

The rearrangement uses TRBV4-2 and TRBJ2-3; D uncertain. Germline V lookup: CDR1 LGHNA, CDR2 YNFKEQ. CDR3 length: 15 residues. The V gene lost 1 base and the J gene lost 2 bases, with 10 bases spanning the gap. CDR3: CASSQAVSSTDTQYF. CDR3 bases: TGTGCCAGCAGCCAAGCTGTCTCCTCCACAGATACGCAGTATTTT.

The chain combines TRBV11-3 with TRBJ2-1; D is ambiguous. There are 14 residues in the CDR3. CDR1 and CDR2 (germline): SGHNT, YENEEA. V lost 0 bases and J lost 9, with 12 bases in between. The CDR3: CASSLDPTFGEQFF. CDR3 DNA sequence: TGTGCCAGCAGCTTAGATCCGACTTTCGGTGAGCAGTTCTTC.

The CDR3 region is CASSLGSDNYGYTF. The DNA of the CDR3 is TGCGCCAGCAGCTTAGGGAGTGATAACTATGGCTACACCTTC. J is TRBJ1-2 and V is TRBV5-1; the D is unclear. CDR1 and CDR2 (germline): SGHRS, YFSETQ. The length of the CDR3 is 14 residues. V was clipped by 2 bases and J by 1 base, with 9 bases between them.

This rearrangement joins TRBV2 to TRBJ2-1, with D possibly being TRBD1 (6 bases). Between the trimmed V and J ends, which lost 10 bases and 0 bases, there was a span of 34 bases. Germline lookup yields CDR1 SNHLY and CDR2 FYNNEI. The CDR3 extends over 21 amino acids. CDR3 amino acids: CAITGMLRGIFTMSSYNEQFF. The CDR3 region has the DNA TGTGCCATCACGGGGATGTTAAGGGGGATCTTCACTATGAGCTCCTACAATGAGCAGTTCTTC.

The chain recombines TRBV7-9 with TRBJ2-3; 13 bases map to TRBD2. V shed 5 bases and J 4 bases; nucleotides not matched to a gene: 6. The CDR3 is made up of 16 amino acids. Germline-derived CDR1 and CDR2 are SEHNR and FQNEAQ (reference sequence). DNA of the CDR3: TGTGCCAGCAGCGCCACTAGCGGGAGGGGGGCAGATACGCAGTATTTT. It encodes CASSATSGRGADTQYF.

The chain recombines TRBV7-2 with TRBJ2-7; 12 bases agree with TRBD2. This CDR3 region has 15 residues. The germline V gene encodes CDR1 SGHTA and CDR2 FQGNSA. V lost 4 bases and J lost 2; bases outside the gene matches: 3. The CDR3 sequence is CASSSRLAGAYEQYF. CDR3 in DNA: TGTGCCAGCAGCTCACGACTAGCGGGAGCCTACGAGCAGTACTTC.

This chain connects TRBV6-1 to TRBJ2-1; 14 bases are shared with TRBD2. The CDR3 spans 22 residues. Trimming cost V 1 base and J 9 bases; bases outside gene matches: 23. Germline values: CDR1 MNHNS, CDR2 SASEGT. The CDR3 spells CASSEVSVRLAGGPSADGEQFF. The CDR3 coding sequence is TGTGCCAGCAGTGAAGTTTCGGTTAGACTAGCGGGAGGGCCATCGGCCGATGGTGAGCAGTTCTTC.

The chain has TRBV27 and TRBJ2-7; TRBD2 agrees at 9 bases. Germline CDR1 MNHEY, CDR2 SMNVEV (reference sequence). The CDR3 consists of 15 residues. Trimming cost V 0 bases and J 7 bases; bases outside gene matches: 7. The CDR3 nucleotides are TGTGCCAGCAGTTTATCCATAGCGGGAGCTGAAGAGCAGTACTTC. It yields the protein CASSLSIAGAEEQYF.

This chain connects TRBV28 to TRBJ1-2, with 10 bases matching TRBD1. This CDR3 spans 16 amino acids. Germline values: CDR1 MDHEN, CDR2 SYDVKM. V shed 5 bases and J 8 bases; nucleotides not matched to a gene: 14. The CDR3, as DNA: TGTGCCAGCAGTACCCCGGGACAGGGGATGTACCACGGCTACACCTTC. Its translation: CASSTPGQGMYHGYTF.

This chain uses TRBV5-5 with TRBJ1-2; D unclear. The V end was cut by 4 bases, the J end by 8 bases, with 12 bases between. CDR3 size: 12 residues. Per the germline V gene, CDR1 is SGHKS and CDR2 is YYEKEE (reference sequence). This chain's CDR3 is CASSPGRGGYTF. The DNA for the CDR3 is TGTGCCAGCAGCCCTGGGAGAGGAGGCTACACCTTC. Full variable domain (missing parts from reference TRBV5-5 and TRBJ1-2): DAGVTQSPTHLIKTRGQQVTLRCSPISGHKSVSWYQQVLGQGPQFIFQYYEKEERGRGNFPDRFSARQFPNYSSELNVNALLLGDSALYLCASSPGRGGYTFGSGTRLTVV.

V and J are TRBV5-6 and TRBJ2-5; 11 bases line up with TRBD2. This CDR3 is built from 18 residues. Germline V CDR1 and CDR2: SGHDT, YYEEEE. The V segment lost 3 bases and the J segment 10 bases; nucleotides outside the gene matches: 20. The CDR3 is CASSSIPRRLAGLLDQYF. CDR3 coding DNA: TGTGCCAGCAGCTCAATTCCACGCCGACTAGCGGGATTATTAGACCAGTACTTC.

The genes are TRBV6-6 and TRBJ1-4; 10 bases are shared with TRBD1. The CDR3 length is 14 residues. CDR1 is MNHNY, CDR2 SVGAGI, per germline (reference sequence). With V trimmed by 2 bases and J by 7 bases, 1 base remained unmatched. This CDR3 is CASSYGDRGEKLFF. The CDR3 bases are TGTGCCAGCAGTTACGGGGACAGGGGTGAAAAACTGTTTTTT.

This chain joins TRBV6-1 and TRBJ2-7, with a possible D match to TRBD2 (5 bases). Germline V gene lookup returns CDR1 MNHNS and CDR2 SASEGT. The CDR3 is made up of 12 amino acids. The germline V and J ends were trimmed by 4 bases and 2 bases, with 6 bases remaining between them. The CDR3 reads CASSVGAYEQYF. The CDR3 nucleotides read TGTGCCAGCAGTGTGGGAGCCTACGAGCAGTACTTC.

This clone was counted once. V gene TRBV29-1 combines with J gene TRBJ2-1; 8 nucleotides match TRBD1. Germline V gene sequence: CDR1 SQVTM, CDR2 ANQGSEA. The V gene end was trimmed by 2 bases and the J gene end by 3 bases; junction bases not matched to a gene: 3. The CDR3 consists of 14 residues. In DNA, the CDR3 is TGCAGCGTTGAAAACAGGGGGAACTACAATGAGCAGTTCTTC. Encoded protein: CSVENRGNYNEQFF.

CDR3 DNA: TGCGCCAGCAGCCAAGAGGTGGGAGCTAACTATGGCTACACCTTC. This gives the protein CASSQEVGANYGYTF. V usage is TRBV4-1 and J usage is TRBJ1-2; D remains unclear. The CDR3 runs 15 residues. The V gene's germline CDR1 is MGHRA and CDR2 YSYEKL. The V end lost 0 bases, the J end lost 0 bases, and 8 bases lay between the germline ends.

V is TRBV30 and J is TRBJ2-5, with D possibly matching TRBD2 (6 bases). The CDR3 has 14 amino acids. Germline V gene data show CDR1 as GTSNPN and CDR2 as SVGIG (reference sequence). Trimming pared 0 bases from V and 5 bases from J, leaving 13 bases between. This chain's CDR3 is CAWSVTSGWETQYF. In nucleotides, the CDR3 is TGTGCCTGGAGTGTAACAAGCGGGTGGGAGACCCAGTACTTC. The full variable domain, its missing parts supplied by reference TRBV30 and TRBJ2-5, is SQTIHQWPATLVQPVGSPLSLECTVEGTSNPNLYWYRQAAGRGLQLLFYSVGIGQISSEVPQNLSASRPQDRQFILSSKKLLLSDSGFYLCAWSVTSGWETQYFGPGTRLLVL.

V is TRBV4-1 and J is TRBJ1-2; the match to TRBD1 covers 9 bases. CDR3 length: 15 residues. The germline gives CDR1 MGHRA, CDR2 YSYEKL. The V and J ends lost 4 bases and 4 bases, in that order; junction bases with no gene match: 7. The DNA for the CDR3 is TGCGCCAGCAGCCCACTCTCGACAGGGGGCTATGGCTACACCTTC. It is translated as CASSPLSTGGYGYTF.

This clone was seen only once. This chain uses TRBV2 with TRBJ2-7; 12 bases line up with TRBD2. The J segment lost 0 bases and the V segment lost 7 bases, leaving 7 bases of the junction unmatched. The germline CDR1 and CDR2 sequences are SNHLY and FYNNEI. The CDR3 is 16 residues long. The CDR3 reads CASIGTSGPNSYEQYF. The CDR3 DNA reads TGTGCCAGCATCGGGACTAGCGGGCCAAACTCCTACGAGCAGTACTTC.

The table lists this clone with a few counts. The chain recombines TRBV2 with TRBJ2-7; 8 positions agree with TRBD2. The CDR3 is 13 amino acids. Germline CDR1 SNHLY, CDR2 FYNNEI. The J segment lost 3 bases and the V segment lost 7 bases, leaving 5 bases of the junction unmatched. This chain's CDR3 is CASKGTSHYEQYF. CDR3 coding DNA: TGTGCCAGCAAGGGGACTAGTCACTACGAGCAGTACTTC.

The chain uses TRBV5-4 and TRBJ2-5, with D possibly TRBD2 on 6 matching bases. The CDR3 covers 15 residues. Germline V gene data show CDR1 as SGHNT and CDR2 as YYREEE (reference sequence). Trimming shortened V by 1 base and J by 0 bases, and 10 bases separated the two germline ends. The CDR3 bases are TGTGCCAGCAGCTTGTCGGGAGCAGACCAAGAGACCCAGTACTTC. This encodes CASSLSGADQETQYF.

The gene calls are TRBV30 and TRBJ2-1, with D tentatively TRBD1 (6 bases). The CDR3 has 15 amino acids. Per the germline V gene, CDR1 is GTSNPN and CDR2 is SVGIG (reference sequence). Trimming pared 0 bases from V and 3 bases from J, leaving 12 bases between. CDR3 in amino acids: CAWSVGRGVYNEQFF. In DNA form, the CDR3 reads TGTGCCTGGAGTGTTGGCAGGGGAGTCTACAATGAGCAGTTCTTC.